This TCR beta chain is drawn from a study of blood T cells in healthy people across ages. Whole-study findings and limits: Estimates drawn from one million T cells were deemed to understate diversity.

This clonotype was seen once. Its specificity is unknown. This CDR3 has 14 residues. Trimming removed 3 bases from V and 3 bases from J, with 11 bases in between. CDR1 DFQATT and CDR2 SNEGSKA come from the germline V gene (reference sequence). Together with a sample-barcoded 5' primer, a J-beta primer mix was included in a second PCR lasting about 6 to 11 cycles. One entry per CDR3 protein, called by TCRdb with MiXCR from the 5' RACE reads. The table has 700,000 to 950,000 distinct CDR3 sequences, approximately 39% seen once; the top ten hold around a fifth. The chain recombines TRBV20-1 with TRBJ1-4; D might be TRBD1 (6 bases). The material sequenced was blood. The clonotype comes from a woman aged 60-70 years in good health. This CDR3 is CSASVGAANEKLFF. The CDR3, as DNA: TGCAGTGCTAGTGTGGGGGCCGCTAATGAAAAACTGTTTTTT.